This TCR beta chain is drawn from a study of tissue T cells after allogeneic stem cell transplantation. CDR1 SEHNR and CDR2 FQNEAQ come from the germline V gene (reference sequence). This CDR3 region has 16 residues. The V and J ends lost 5 bases and 5 bases, in that order; junction bases with no gene match: 8. TCRdb keeps only in-frame clones here, not all; method: immunoSEQ multiplex PCR. The repertoire holds about 12,000 clones, with around three quarters as singletons. The input for sequencing was tissue from the right colon, taken at autopsy. The clonotype originates from a woman between 18 and 55 years old with breast cancer. The J gene is TRBJ2-2, the V gene TRBV7-9; 10 nucleotides line up with TRBD2. The CDR3, as DNA: TGTGCCAGCAGCCCAACTCTAGCGGGGGAAACCGGGGAGCTGTTTTTT. It specifies CASSPTLAGETGELFF.